The 18 T cell receptor beta chains presented below share a single source sample, sequenced in a study of cytomegalovirus exposure and HLA in healthy donors (dated by TCRdb to the late 2010s). Preparation of the library involved the immunoSEQ multiplex PCR assay. A mixture of 60 forward primers for TCR Vbeta segments and 13 reverse primers for TCR Jbeta segments was used in the multiplex PCR. Sourced from immuneACCESS, this table was stored by TCRdb with only in-frame sequences that have V and J called. A share of the clones is absent; for the studies checked, an unresolved V gene accounts for under half, and the remainder has no known explanation. A total of approximately 4,500 clones appear in this sample, 81% of them only once. Approximately 6.2% of the sample lies in the top ten. The sequencing sample was made of PBMCs. The source is a woman in her 40s in good health and CMV-seropositive.

The chain couples TRBV30 to TRBJ2-6; weak D call: TRBD2 (5 bases). Germline CDR1 is GTSNPN and CDR2 is SVGIG (reference sequence). Trimming took 5 bases from V and 1 from J, leaving 18 bases between them. There are 17 residues in the CDR3. The DNA for the CDR3 is TGTGCCTGGGGCAACGATGGACTGAGGTCTGGGGCCAACGTCCTGACTTTC. Protein product: CAWGNDGLRSGANVLTF.

The chain recombines TRBV6-5 with TRBJ2-1; D ambiguous. CDR1 and CDR2 (germline): MNHEY, SVGAGI. The CDR3 totals 14 residues. The ends were cut back, 5 bases at V and 4 bases at J, with 12 bases in the middle. CDR3 loop: CASSLMAEYNEQFF. The DNA for the CDR3 is TGTGCCAGCAGTCTAATGGCGGAATACAATGAGCAGTTCTTC.

DNA of the CDR3: TGTGCCAGCAGTTTAGGGGGACTAGCATCCGGGGAGCTGTTTTTT. This sequence encodes CASSLGGLASGELFF. The rearrangement uses TRBV6-5 and TRBJ2-2; 9 bases are a match to TRBD2. Germline V gene lookup returns CDR1 MNHEY and CDR2 SVGAGI. J was trimmed by 6 bases and V by 4 bases; bases with no gene match: 6. This CDR3 has 15 residues.

This chain uses TRBV5-8 with TRBJ1-5, with 7 bases that match TRBD1. Trimming removed 2 bases from V and 2 bases from J; junction bases left unmatched: 10. This CDR3 comprises 17 residues. The germline gives CDR1 SGHTS, CDR2 YDEGEE. The CDR3: CASSLHRGLGGNQPQHF. The CDR3 DNA follows: TGTGCCAGCAGCTTACACAGGGGACTGGGGGGCAATCAGCCCCAGCATTTT.

The chain carries TRBV6-6 and TRBJ1-2; the D gene is possibly TRBD1 (6 bases). The CDR3 runs 16 residues. Germline CDR1 MNHNY, CDR2 SVGAGI (reference sequence). V was pared by 5 bases and J by 0 bases, with 16 bases between. The CDR3 DNA reads as TGTGCCAGCAGTCCAGCACAGGGCAAAGCTAACTATGGCTACACCTTC. Its protein product is CASSPAQGKANYGYTF.

The genes are TRBV29-1 and TRBJ1-5, with D uncertain. V lost 7 bases, J lost 1 base, and 8 bases lay in between. The CDR3 length is 12 residues. Germline V lookup: CDR1 SQVTM, CDR2 ANQGSEA. The DNA of the CDR3 is TGCAGCGCCACGGAGAGCAATCAGCCCCAGCATTTT. It is translated as CSATESNQPQHF.

As DNA, the CDR3 is TGTGCCAGCAGTCCTGGGGACAGGGGCGAAAATCAGCCCCAGCATTTT. Translated: CASSPGDRGENQPQHF. The chain combines TRBV6-6 with TRBJ1-5; 10 bases are a match to TRBD1. This CDR3 has 16 amino acids. The germline CDR1 and CDR2 sequences are MNHNY and SVGAGI (reference sequence). V gave up 5 bases and J gave up 4 bases; unmatched junction bases: 8.

The rearrangement uses TRBV29-1 and TRBJ1-1; TRBD1 might be the D (5 bases). The CDR3 loop spans 13 amino acids. CDR1 is SQVTM, CDR2 ANQGSEA, per germline. V was cut by 6 bases and J by 1 base, with 12 bases left in between. CDR3 sequence reads: CSVEPQGNTEAFF. CDR3 DNA sequence: TGCAGCGTCGAACCGCAGGGGAACACTGAAGCTTTCTTT.

The CDR3 protein is CASSLYGGEPQHF. The CDR3 nucleotides are TGTGCCAGCAGCTTATACGGAGGGGAGCCCCAGCATTTT. This chain connects TRBV7-9 to TRBJ1-5, with D possibly matching TRBD1 (5 bases). Trimming stripped 2 bases from V and 8 bases from J, with 10 bases between. The CDR3 length is 13 residues. Germline V gene sequence: CDR1 SEHNR, CDR2 FQNEAQ (reference sequence). Full variable domain (remainder filled in from reference TRBV7-9 and TRBJ1-5): DTGVSQNPRHKITKRGQNVTFRCDPISEHNRLYWYRQTLGQGPEFLTYFQNEAQLEKSRLLSDRFSAERPKGSFSTLEIQRTEQGDSAMYLCASSLYGGEPQHFGDGTRLSIL.

The chain carries TRBV28 and TRBJ2-7; TRBD1 might be the D (5 bases). Trimming shortened V by 2 bases and J by 2 bases, and 13 bases separated the two germline ends. Per the germline V gene, CDR1 is MDHEN and CDR2 is SYDVKM. CDR3 length: 15 amino acids. CDR3 sequence (DNA): TGTGCCAGCAGTTTAACGCAAGGACATGCCTACGAGCAGTACTTC. It translates to CASSLTQGHAYEQYF.

The sample holds a few counts of this clone. The chain combines TRBV25-1 with TRBJ1-6; 9 positions match TRBD1. The V and J ends lost 4 bases and 7 bases, in that order; junction bases with no gene match: 5. Germline loops: CDR1 MGHDK, CDR2 SYGVNS. This CDR3 region has 15 residues. CDR3 protein: CASSGGTGINSPLHF. Written as DNA, the CDR3 is TGTGCCAGCAGTGGGGGGACAGGGATCAATTCACCCCTCCACTTT.

This rearrangement joins TRBV6-5 to TRBJ2-3; 8 bases map to TRBD1. Trimming at V came to 6 bases and at J to 3 bases, leaving 8 bases not matched to a gene. Per the germline V gene, CDR1 is MNHEY and CDR2 is SVGAGI. This CDR3 is built from 15 residues. This CDR3 reads CASSAPNRGTDTQYF. CDR3 in DNA: TGTGCCAGCAGCGCCCCCAACAGGGGGACAGATACGCAGTATTTT.

The V gene is TRBV30, the J gene TRBJ1-5; 8 nucleotides line up with TRBD1. V lost 3 bases to trimming and J lost 6 bases; unmatched junction nucleotides: 25. Germline V gives CDR1 GTSNPN, CDR2 SVGIG (reference sequence). This CDR3 has 20 residues. The CDR3 loop reads CAWSPPPWTGYSWVGQPQHF. The CDR3 bases are TGTGCCTGGAGCCCACCACCTTGGACAGGGTATTCGTGGGTCGGTCAGCCCCAGCATTTT.

By its share, this clone is large (0.1 to 1%). V gene TRBV19 combines with J gene TRBJ2-1; D is undetermined. The germline V and J ends were trimmed by 6 bases and 3 bases, with 6 bases remaining between them. The CDR3 contains 12 residues. The V gene's germline CDR1 is LNHDA and CDR2 SQIVND (reference sequence). The DNA of the CDR3 is TGTGCCAGTAGAACTGACTACAATGAGCAGTTCTTC. Amino acids: CASRTDYNEQFF.

Only one count was recorded for this clone. The chain employs TRBV5-6 and TRBJ2-5; D not certain. V lost 1 base and J lost 1, with 5 bases in between. The CDR3 extends over 13 amino acids. Per germline, CDR1 SGHDT and CDR2 YYEEEE. CDR3 residues: CASSLSFQETQYF. In DNA, the CDR3 is TGTGCCAGCAGCTTGTCCTTCCAAGAGACCCAGTACTTC.

The chain carries TRBV29-1 and TRBJ1-2; weak D call: TRBD1 (5 bases). Per germline, CDR1 SQVTM and CDR2 ANQGSEA. The CDR3 runs to 12 residues. V lost 6 bases to trimming and J lost 2 bases, with 10 bases between them. The CDR3 sequence: CSVETANYGYTF. The CDR3, as DNA: TGCAGCGTAGAGACAGCAAACTATGGCTACACCTTC.

The chain has TRBV30 and TRBJ2-7; possible D gene TRBD1, 6 bases. Germline CDR1 and CDR2: GTSNPN and SVGIG (reference sequence). CDR3 length equals 14 residues. Trimming pared 5 bases from V and 2 bases from J, leaving 16 bases between. The CDR3 nucleotides read TGTGCCTGGGGGCCGGGACACGGACCCTACGAGCAGTACTTC. As protein: CAWGPGHGPYEQYF.

The rearrangement joins TRBV28 to TRBJ1-4; D gene uncertain. This CDR3 is 12 amino acids long. V lost 4 bases and J 4 bases, leaving 4 bases between the germline ends. Germline values: CDR1 MDHEN, CDR2 SYDVKM. For the CDR3, the DNA is TGTGCCAGCAGTTCCCTTAATGAAAAACTGTTTTTT. Protein sequence: CASSSLNEKLFF. Variable domain in full (rest from reference TRBV28 and TRBJ1-4): DVKVTQSSRYLVKRTGEKVFLECVQDMDHENMFWYRQDPGLGLRLIYFSYDVKMKEKGDIPEGYSVSREKKERFSLILESASTNQTSMYLCASSSLNEKLFFGSGTQLSVL.